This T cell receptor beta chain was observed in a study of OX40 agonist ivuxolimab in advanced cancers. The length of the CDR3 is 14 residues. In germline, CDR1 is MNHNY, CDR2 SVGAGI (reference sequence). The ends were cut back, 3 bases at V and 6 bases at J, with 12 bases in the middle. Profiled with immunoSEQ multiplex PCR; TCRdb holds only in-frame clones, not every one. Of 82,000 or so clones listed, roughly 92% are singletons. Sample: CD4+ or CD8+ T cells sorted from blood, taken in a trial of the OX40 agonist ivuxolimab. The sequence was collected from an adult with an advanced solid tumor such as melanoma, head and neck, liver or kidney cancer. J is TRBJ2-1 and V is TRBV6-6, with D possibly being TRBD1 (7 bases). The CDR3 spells CASSYLEGANEQFF. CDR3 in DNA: TGTGCCAGCAGTTATTTGGAGGGGGCCAATGAGCAGTTCTTC.